The source of this TCR beta chain is a study of Ad26.COV2.S vaccination and SARS-CoV-2 variants (dated by TCRdb to the early 2020s). Broadly, across the study: Donors in the vaccine arm were drawn from COV1001, a phase I-IIa trial of Ad26.COV2.S in healthy adults that was multicentre, randomized, double-blind and placebo-controlled. Investigators did not know the trial group allocation while performing experiments and assessing outcomes. Ad26.COV2.S was given intramuscularly at 5x10^10 or 1x10^11 viral particles, as a single shot or as two shots 56 days apart. Sequencing of the TCRbeta repertoire served to evaluate the specificity and breadth of SARS-CoV-2-reactive T cell receptors following Ad26.COV2.S vaccination. Trial participants were randomized into five groups of five, in which low-dose or high-dose Ad26.COV2.S was given once or twice, or placebo was given on both occasions. The TCR-sequenced set comprised approximately 32 samples: about 19 Ad26.COV2.S vaccine recipients, 5 placebo recipients and 8 SARS-CoV-2 convalescent individuals. Overall results and qualifications from the work: The authors noted that the TCR breadth and depth analyses may have underestimated total T cell responses. The study was not powered for comparison of responses between vaccine doses or regimens. Substantial breadth of spike-specific CD8+ and CD4+ T cell responses was reported after vaccination. Higher spike-specific TCR breadth was observed in Ad26.COV2.S recipients than in placebo recipients (P = 0.0014). Vaccine and placebo recipients had similar non-spike TCR breadth, a finding consistent with the vaccine containing only spike.

Comment on this clone: Its antigen remains undetermined. Within one base of it there is no much larger clone, and no base qualities were kept.

The treatment or condition label on this specimen signifies: 19 received Ad26.COV2.S at low or high dose, single or two shots; about 5 received placebo; per-sample allocation not given. For vaccine and placebo recipients, the sequenced repertoires came from samples collected on day 63 after the first injection. In Cohort 1b, 25 adults aged 18-55 years were enrolled at a single site in Boston, USA, between 29 July and 7 August 2020. Ad26.COV2.S was a replication-incompetent adenovirus type 26 vector that expressed a prefusion-stabilized SARS-CoV-2 spike protein derived from the original Wuhan strain. V is cut by 4 bases and J by 6 bases, and the space between the germline ends is 9 bases. The CDR3 holds 12 amino acids from the cysteine to the phenylalanine. CDR3 DNA is the only sequence kept; it has 36 bases, read in frame from the first base. For CDR1 and CDR2, the germline V gene lists MDHEN and SYDVKM.

The immunoSEQ Assay was used to sequence TCRbeta CDR3 regions. After extraction, genomic DNA underwent amplification by bias-controlled multiplex PCR, followed by high-throughput sequencing. Per the original workflow: To quantify the absolute abundance of every unique TCRbeta CDR3 region, sequences were collapsed and filtered. T cell fraction was estimated by normalization of TCRbeta template counts to usable DNA, with usable DNA being measured through amplification of reference genes present in all nucleated cells. Repertoire TCRs were annotated as SARS-CoV-2-specific when V gene, CDR3 amino acid sequence and J gene were exactly matched to a known reactive TCR set. The reference SARS-CoV-2 TCR set was derived from MIRA and filtered for enrichment in COVID-19-positive ImmuneCODE repertoires, a step that removed public or cross-reactive TCRs. Based on the MIRA antigens, annotated TCRs were further analysed at the level of specific ORF or position within ORF. Breadth was defined as the number of annotated unique rearrangements divided by the total number of unique productive rearrangements, and depth was defined as the summed frequency of the annotated unique rearrangements. Two-sided Wilcoxon rank-sum tests were used to compare TCR breadth between groups. TCRdb's version of the immuneACCESS table is confined to in-frame rearrangements and falls short of the full clone set. An unresolved V gene accounts for under half of the shortfall where checked; the remainder is of unknown origin. For V, J and clone size, that table is used; D and trimming come from the DNA. This sample has about 350,000 clones in its table, and less than 90% of those were observed once. The biggest ten clones account for around 10% of the sample.

Sample: peripheral blood, taken in a trial of Ad26.COV2.S vaccine versus placebo. Recombination connected TRBV28 to TRBJ1-2; the D segment could be TRBD1, given 6 matching bases. This receptor was obtained from a person aged 18-65 years who received the Ad26.COV2.S COVID-19 vaccine or a placebo. The CDR3: CASSYREDGYTF. The bases read TGTGCCAGCAGTTACAGGGAAGATGGCTACACCTTC.